Following are 27 T cell receptor beta chains from one sample sequenced in a study of early T cells in non-severe SARS-CoV-2 infection. Via MiXCR, TCRdb re-called the 5' RACE reads, giving one row per CDR3 protein. The top ten clones hold 9% to 15% of a sample with tens of thousands of distinct CDR3 sequences, around 16% of them seen once. Sequences were obtained from whole blood. The receptors stem from an adult who was a healthcare worker with PCR-confirmed SARS-CoV-2 infection or an uninfected control (not recorded which).

On this clonotype itself: One base away lies a much larger clone, so this may be a sequencing read error. The chain carries TRBV6-6 and TRBJ2-5; possible D gene TRBD2, 5 bases. From germline, CDR1 is MNHNY and CDR2 SVGAGI (reference sequence). V was cut by 5 bases and J by 3 bases, with 10 bases left in between. The CDR3 spans 13 residues. The CDR3, as DNA: TGTGCCAGCAGTGGACCGGAGGAAGAGACCCAGTACTTC. It yields the protein CASSGPEEETQYF.

This clonotype has a count of ten or more. This chain links TRBV3-1 with TRBJ2-7, with TRBD2 matching over 10 bases. Germline V CDR1 and CDR2: LGHDT, YNNKEL (reference sequence). V lost 2 bases to trimming and J lost 6 bases; unmatched junction nucleotides: 4. The CDR3 has 14 amino acids. CDR3 in amino acids: CASSQPGTSVEQYF. CDR3 nucleotide sequence: TGTGCCAGCAGCCAACCCGGGACTAGCGTCGAGCAGTACTTC.

This clonotype was recorded a few times. The CDR3 is CASSLAYHQPQHF. CDR3 in DNA: TGTGCCAGCAGCTTAGCGTATCATCAGCCCCAGCATTTT. The chain carries TRBV7-2 and TRBJ1-5, with D unresolved. V was pared by 0 bases and J by 5 bases, with 5 bases between. CDR1 is SGHTA, CDR2 FQGNSA, per germline. The CDR3 runs to 13 residues.

This clonotype was seen a handful of times. The rearrangement links TRBV20-1 to TRBJ1-1; no clear D. There are 14 residues in the CDR3. Between the trimmed V and J ends, which lost 3 bases and 1 base, there was a span of 12 bases. Germline CDR1 is DFQATT and CDR2 is SNEGSKA (reference sequence). In nucleotides, the CDR3 is TGCAGTGCTAGGCGGACCGAACAGAACACTGAAGCTTTCTTT. This codes for CSARRTEQNTEAFF.

This clonotype was observed a handful of times. The J gene is TRBJ1-5, the V gene TRBV6-2 or TRBV6-3, with a tentative D call TRBD1 (5 bases). The V and J ends lost 3 bases and 4 bases respectively, with 7 bases between them. CDR3 length: 13 residues. Germline CDR1 is MNHEY and CDR2 is SVGEGT. The CDR3 region is CASSYDRNQPQHF. The CDR3 DNA sequence: TGTGCCAGCAGTTATGACAGAAATCAGCCCCAGCATTTT.

The chain uses TRBV6-5 and TRBJ1-1, with 9 bases aligning to TRBD1. Per the germline V gene, CDR1 is MNHEY and CDR2 is SVGAGI. Losses at the gene ends were 6 bases for V and 4 bases for J; bases not matched to a gene: 6. The CDR3 has 14 amino acids. CDR3 DNA: TGTGCCAGCAGGAGCCGGGACAGGGTCACTGAAGCTTTCTTT. Translating gives CASRSRDRVTEAFF.

The chain employs TRBV4-1 and TRBJ2-3, with TRBD1 identical over 7 bases. The CDR3 length is 16 residues. V lost 0 bases, J lost 1 base, and 4 bases stayed unmatched. The germline V gene encodes CDR1 MGHRA and CDR2 YSYEKL. CDR3 sequence (DNA): TGCGCCAGCAGCCAAGACCGAGGACAGGGCACAGATACGCAGTATTTT. It yields the protein CASSQDRGQGTDTQYF.

This clonotype was counted at least ten times. This chain connects TRBV6-6 to TRBJ2-5, with TRBD2 matching over 9 bases. CDR1 is MNHNY and CDR2 is SVGAGI in the germline V gene (reference sequence). V shed 2 bases, J shed 2 bases, and the junction held 3 bases outside the gene matches. The CDR3 loop spans 15 amino acids. As DNA, the CDR3 is TGTGCCAGCAGTTACCCTAGCGGGGAGCAAGAGACCCAGTACTTC. Its protein is CASSYPSGEQETQYF.

This clonotype was recorded many times. The chain uses TRBV30 and TRBJ2-2; no definite D call. This CDR3 has 13 residues. V lost 4 bases, J lost 1 base, and 7 bases lay in between. Germline-derived CDR1 and CDR2 are GTSNPN and SVGIG (reference sequence). As DNA, the CDR3 is TGTGCCTGGACAGGTGGGAACACCGGGGAGCTGTTTTTT. The encoded protein is CAWTGGNTGELFF.

Ten or more counts support this clonotype. The chain combines TRBV5-1 with TRBJ1-1; 10 positions match TRBD1. Germline values: CDR1 SGHRS, CDR2 YFSETQ. The CDR3 is 14 residues long. With V trimmed by 3 bases and J by 4 bases, 3 bases remained unmatched. CDR3 amino acids: CASSYGQGGTEAFF. The CDR3, as DNA: TGCGCCAGCAGCTACGGACAGGGGGGCACTGAAGCTTTCTTT. Variable domain in full (rest from reference TRBV5-1 and TRBJ1-1): KAGVTQTPRYLIKTRGQQVTLSCSPISGHRSVSWYQQTPGQGLQFLFEYFSETQRNKGNFPGRFSGRQFSNSRSEMNVSTLELGDSALYLCASSYGQGGTEAFFGQGTRLTVV.

The rearrangement links TRBV3-1 to TRBJ1-5; D is unresolved. The germline V gene has CDR1 LGHDT and CDR2 YNNKEL (reference sequence). The CDR3 length is 14 residues. Trimming stripped 3 bases from V and 5 bases from J, with 11 bases between. The CDR3 reads CASSQDLQYQPQHF. The CDR3 DNA follows: TGTGCCAGCAGCCAGGATTTACAGTATCAGCCCCAGCATTTT.

The J gene is TRBJ2-2, the V gene TRBV9; TRBD2 is a possible D gene (6 bases). V lost 2 bases and J lost 8, with 16 bases in between. CDR3 length: 15 residues. The germline V gene has CDR1 SGDLS and CDR2 YYNGEE. CDR3 nucleotide sequence: TGTGCCAGCAGCGTGGAGGGGAGGTTGTTTGGGGAGCTGTTTTTT. It is translated as CASSVEGRLFGELFF.

This clonotype has just a few counts. The chain uses TRBV29-1 and TRBJ2-7, with 9 bases aligning to TRBD1. Germline CDR1 is SQVTM and CDR2 is ANQGSEA. The CDR3 totals 13 residues. With V trimmed by 0 bases and J by 10 bases, 7 bases remained unmatched. The CDR3 sequence is CSVEEATGGSQYF. In DNA form, the CDR3 reads TGCAGCGTTGAAGAGGCAACAGGGGGCTCCCAGTACTTC.

This clonotype was picked up many times. This chain joins TRBV4-3 and TRBJ1-5; no reliable D call. V was shortened by 0 bases and J by 1 base, with 19 bases between the two germline ends. CDR3 length: 19 residues. Germline values: CDR1 LGHNA, CDR2 YSLEER. CDR3 protein: CASSQDLSAPTTSNQPQHF. CDR3 nucleotides: TGCGCCAGCAGCCAAGACTTATCGGCCCCAACGACAAGCAATCAGCCCCAGCATTTT.

In DNA, the CDR3 is TGTGCCAGCAGCTTAATCTCAGGGGGAGTCACTGAAGCTTTCTTT. Its translation: CASSLISGGVTEAFF. The J gene is TRBJ1-1, the V gene TRBV7-3; 7 nucleotides align to TRBD1. Germline V gives CDR1 SGHTA, CDR2 FQGTGA. Trimming cost V 1 base and J 4 bases; bases outside gene matches: 6. The CDR3 is 15 residues long.

J is TRBJ2-4 and V is TRBV4-2, with 9 bases matching TRBD2. The CDR3 runs to 18 residues. From germline, CDR1 is LGHNA and CDR2 YNFKEQ. V lost 1 base, J lost 0 bases, and 7 bases stayed unmatched. The CDR3 here is CASSQGLLAGLAKNIQYF. The CDR3 DNA reads TGTGCCAGCAGCCAAGGCCTCCTAGCGGGGCTAGCCAAAAACATTCAGTACTTC.

This chain connects TRBV18 to TRBJ2-5; D is possibly TRBD1 or TRBD2 (5 bases each). This CDR3 has 17 amino acids. Trimming removed 0 bases from V and 1 base from J, with 15 bases in between. The germline gives CDR1 KGHSH, CDR2 LQKENI. The CDR3 coding sequence is TGTGCCAGCTCACCACCGTCGGGACGGAACATCCAAGAGACCCAGTACTTC. This codes for CASSPPSGRNIQETQYF. Based on the CDR3 plus reference TRBV18 and TRBJ2-5, the full variable domain is NAGVMQNPRHLVRRRGQEARLRCSPMKGHSHVYWYRQLPEEGLKFMVYLQKENIIDESGMPKERFSAEFPKEGPSILRIQQVVRGDSAAYFCASSPPSGRNIQETQYFGPGTRLLVL.

This sequence joins TRBV11-2 and TRBJ2-1; TRBD2 matches at 12 bases. V dropped 0 bases and J dropped 4; count of bases not matched to a gene: 4. The CDR3 totals 17 residues. The germline gives CDR1 SGHAT, CDR2 FQNNGV. The CDR3 reads CASSLELAGGMYNEQFF. The CDR3 bases are TGTGCCAGCAGCTTAGAACTAGCGGGGGGCATGTACAATGAGCAGTTCTTC.

This clonotype was detected only a few times. This chain links TRBV2 with TRBJ2-3, with D possibly matching TRBD1 (6 bases). Per the germline V gene, CDR1 is SNHLY and CDR2 is FYNNEI. V lost 4 bases to trimming and J lost 3 bases, with 14 bases between them. The length of the CDR3 is 15 residues. The CDR3 DNA is TGTGCCAGCAGTGTACGACAGGCCCTAACAGATACGCAGTATTTT. It translates to CASSVRQALTDTQYF.

This clonotype showed up just a few times. The chain has TRBV29-1 and TRBJ2-1; D is tentatively TRBD1 or TRBD2 (7 bases each). Looked up from germline, CDR1 is SQVTM and CDR2 is ANQGSEA. The germline V and J ends were trimmed by 5 bases and 8 bases, with 25 bases remaining between them. CDR3 length: 16 residues. The CDR3 region has the DNA TGCAGCGTTAAGGGGGCCCGACAGGGAGGGTTGTATGAGCAGTTCTTC. It encodes CSVKGARQGGLYEQFF.

A few counts support this clonotype. The chain carries TRBV7-9 and TRBJ2-7; TRBD1 aligns across 9 bases. CDR3 length: 15 amino acids. The trim removed 5 bases at V and 2 bases at J, leaving 7 bases unmatched. Germline assignment: CDR1 SEHNR and CDR2 FQNEAQ (reference sequence). The CDR3 DNA sequence: TGTGCCAGCAGCCTCTCCGGGACAGGGCCCTACGAGCAGTACTTC. It translates to CASSLSGTGPYEQYF.

J is TRBJ2-1 and V is TRBV15; 14 positions agree with TRBD2. Germline trimming cut 7 bases from V and 8 bases from J; bases unmatched to any gene: 4. The CDR3 is 14 amino acids. Germline loops: CDR1 LNHNV, CDR2 YYDKDF (reference sequence). CDR3 nucleotides: TGTGCCACCATGGGGACTAGCGGGAGCTATGAGCAGTTCTTC. Residues: CATMGTSGSYEQFF.

Only a few counts were recorded for this clonotype. This rearrangement joins TRBV7-9 to TRBJ1-1; 7 bases map to TRBD1. The CDR3 has 15 residues. Germline V gene sequence: CDR1 SEHNR, CDR2 FQNEAQ (reference sequence). Trimming at V came to 6 bases and at J to 0 bases, leaving 7 bases not matched to a gene. The CDR3 protein is CASSQNRGVNTEAFF. CDR3 DNA: TGTGCCAGCAGTCAAAACAGGGGTGTGAACACTGAAGCTTTCTTT.

This clonotype was detected only a few times. The rearrangement uses TRBV12-3 or TRBV12-4 and TRBJ1-5; D perhaps matches TRBD1 (6 bases). Trimming removed 3 bases at V and 4 bases at J, with 13 bases between. The CDR3 length is 15 residues. CDR3: CASSFDRRMNQPQHF. The CDR3 nucleotides read TGTGCCAGCAGTTTTGACAGGCGAATGAATCAGCCCCAGCATTTT.

This clonotype was counted between two and nine times. CDR3 region: CASSLSGTGDNEQFF. The DNA for the CDR3 is TGTGCCAGCAGTTTAAGTGGGACAGGGGACAATGAGCAGTTCTTC. The V and J genes are TRBV28 and TRBJ2-1; TRBD1 agrees at 10 bases. Germline lookup yields CDR1 MDHEN and CDR2 SYDVKM. The ends lost 2 bases at V and 5 bases at J; junction bases unmatched: 3. The CDR3 consists of 15 residues.

V and J are TRBV2 and TRBJ1-1; D gene ambiguous. CDR1 SNHLY and CDR2 FYNNEI come from the germline V gene. V was cut by 4 bases and J by 1 base, with 7 bases left in between. The CDR3 is 13 amino acids. CDR3 in DNA: TGTGCCAGCAGTGTGTGGGAGAACACTGAAGCTTTCTTT. It specifies CASSVWENTEAFF.

J is TRBJ2-3 and V is TRBV15; 10 positions agree with TRBD2. There are 14 residues in the CDR3. Losses at the gene ends were 8 bases for V and 7 bases for J; bases not matched to a gene: 9. The germline gives CDR1 LNHNV, CDR2 YYDKDF (reference sequence). The CDR3 coding sequence is TGTGCCACCGCGCTAGCGGGAGACAGGAATACGCAGTATTTT. Amino acid sequence: CATALAGDRNTQYF.